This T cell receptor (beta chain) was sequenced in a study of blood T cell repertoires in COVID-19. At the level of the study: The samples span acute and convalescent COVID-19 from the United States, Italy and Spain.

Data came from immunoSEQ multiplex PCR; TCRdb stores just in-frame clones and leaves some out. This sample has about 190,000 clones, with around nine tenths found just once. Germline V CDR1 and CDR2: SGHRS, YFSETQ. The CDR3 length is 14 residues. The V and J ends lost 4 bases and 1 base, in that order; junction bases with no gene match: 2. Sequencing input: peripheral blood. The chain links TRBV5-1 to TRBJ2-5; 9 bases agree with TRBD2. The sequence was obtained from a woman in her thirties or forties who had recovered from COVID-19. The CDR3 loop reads CASSRTSAQETQYF. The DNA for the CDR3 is TGCGCCAGCAGCCGGACTAGCGCCCAAGAGACCCAGTACTTC. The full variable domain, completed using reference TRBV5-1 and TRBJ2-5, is KAGVTQTPRYLIKTRGQQVTLSCSPISGHRSVSWYQQTPGQGLQFLFEYFSETQRNKGNFPGRFSGRQFSNSRSEMNVSTLELGDSALYLCASSRTSAQETQYFGPGTRLLVL.